One and the same sample provided the 26 T cell receptor beta chains below, sequenced in a study of identical twins (dated by TCRdb to the mid-2010s). The library was built by means of 5' RACE. For sequencing, an Illumina HiSeq 2000 was employed. In TCRdb, the public reads were trimmed at Q25 with fastp and aligned with MiXCR, with productive beta chains retained. Each CDR3 protein gets just one entry, which takes the most common genes and DNA from the rows behind it. The sample contains hundreds of thousands of distinct CDR3 sequences, just over 7% of them found a single time. The ten biggest clones cover about 1.6% of the sample. This sample was shared with a second study, whose subject was yellow fever vaccine responses in identical twins.

The sample was PBMCs. The receptor source for this set is a young woman in good health.

This clonotype was seen a few times. The rearrangement joins TRBV12-3 or TRBV12-4 to TRBJ2-5; tentative D call: TRBD1 (7 bases). V lost 5 bases and J 5 bases, leaving 18 bases between the germline ends. The CDR3 extends over 15 amino acids. The CDR3 DNA reads TGTGCCAGCAGTGGGGGGACAGAAGCGTGGGAGACCCAGTACTTC. This codes for CASSGGTEAWETQYF.

This clonotype showed up many times. The chain joins TRBV12-3 or TRBV12-4 to TRBJ2-1; no reliable D call. This CDR3 is 13 amino acids long. Trimming took 4 bases from V and 8 from J, leaving 12 bases between them. CDR3 loop: CASSSPPRHEQFF. The CDR3 DNA follows: TGTGCCAGCAGTTCCCCCCCCAGGCATGAGCAGTTCTTC.

This clonotype was counted ten times or more. The V and J genes are TRBV29-1 and TRBJ1-1; the D gene is possibly TRBD1 (6 bases). The CDR3 loop spans 12 amino acids. V was pared by 6 bases and J by 6 bases, with 14 bases between. CDR1 is SQVTM, CDR2 ANQGSEA, per germline. The CDR3 sequence: CSVETGIAEAFF. In DNA form, the CDR3 reads TGCAGCGTCGAAACAGGGATAGCTGAAGCTTTCTTT.

About this clonotype itself: A read error may produce the germline difference seen at one junction end. J is TRBJ1-4 and V is TRBV20-1, with D possibly matching TRBD1 (6 bases). Germline V gene sequence: CDR1 DFQATT, CDR2 SNEGSKA (reference sequence). The CDR3 is 15 amino acids. This chain's CDR3 is CSARELGQINENLFF. Written as DNA, the CDR3 is TGCAGTGCTAGAGAGTTGGGACAAATAAATGAAAATCTGTTTTTT.

This clonotype was seen repeatedly, ten times or more. The CDR3 protein is CASSLIAGTYEQYF. DNA of the CDR3: TGTGCCAGCAGTTTAATAGCGGGGACCTACGAGCAGTACTTC. This chain uses TRBV28 with TRBJ2-7; 8 nucleotides agree with TRBD2. V shed 2 bases and J 2 bases; nucleotides not matched to a gene: 2. This CDR3 region has 14 residues. CDR1 and CDR2 from the germline V gene are MDHEN and SYDVKM.

V gene TRBV7-9 combines with J gene TRBJ2-3, with D hard to call. This CDR3 is built from 15 residues. V was shortened by 1 base and J by 2 bases, with 10 bases between the two germline ends. The germline CDR1 and CDR2 sequences are SEHNR and FQNEAQ (reference sequence). The CDR3 bases are TGTGCCAGCAGCTTAGTTTCAGTGAACACAGATACGCAGTATTTT. Amino acid sequence: CASSLVSVNTDTQYF.

This clonotype was seen a few times. V gene TRBV12-3 or TRBV12-4 combines with J gene TRBJ2-2, with no clear D. With 3 bases removed from V and 1 base from J, the gap between germline ends came to 12 bases. The CDR3 has 16 amino acids. The CDR3 bases are TGTGCCAGCAGTTTCCCCGGACGGCAGAACACCGGGGAGCTGTTTTTT. Protein sequence: CASSFPGRQNTGELFF.

V usage is TRBV28 and J usage is TRBJ2-7; TRBD2 might be the D (6 bases). Germline V CDR1 and CDR2: MDHEN, SYDVKM. This CDR3 comprises 12 residues. Trimming removed 6 bases at V and 6 bases at J, with 12 bases between. The CDR3 loop is CASSGLKGEQYV. The CDR3 DNA reads TGTGCCAGCAGCGGACTAAAGGGCGAGCAGTACGTC.

This clonotype was found many times. The CDR3 sequence is CSARALSRLSHEQFF. The CDR3 DNA sequence: TGCAGTGCTAGAGCCCTATCCCGACTCTCTCATGAGCAGTTCTTC. The chain links TRBV20-1 to TRBJ2-1; the D is unclear. Trimming shortened V by 1 base and J by 8 bases, and 18 bases separated the two germline ends. Germline-derived CDR1 and CDR2 are DFQATT and SNEGSKA (reference sequence). CDR3 length equals 15 residues.

This clonotype was detected ten times or more. The chain has TRBV5-1 and TRBJ2-3; TRBD2 agrees at 9 bases. Trimming at V came to 4 bases and at J to 1 base, leaving 7 bases not matched to a gene. Germline assignment: CDR1 SGHRS and CDR2 YFSETQ. The CDR3 totals 16 residues. The CDR3 DNA follows: TGCGCCAGCAGCCCGAAAGCGGGGGGAGGCACAGATACGCAGTATTTT. It codes for CASSPKAGGGTDTQYF.

This clonotype was seen a few times. This chain uses TRBV5-1 with TRBJ1-1, with D uncertain. CDR1 and CDR2 (germline): SGHRS, YFSETQ. The CDR3 is 13 amino acids. Trimming removed 4 bases from V and 0 bases from J, with 7 bases in between. DNA of the CDR3: TGCGCCAGCAGCAATGACATGAACACTGAAGCTTTCTTT. Amino acids: CASSNDMNTEAFF. The full variable domain, rest sourced from reference TRBV5-1 and TRBJ1-1, is KAGVTQTPRYLIKTRGQQVTLSCSPISGHRSVSWYQQTPGQGLQFLFEYFSETQRNKGNFPGRFSGRQFSNSRSEMNVSTLELGDSALYLCASSNDMNTEAFFGQGTRLTVV.

This clonotype was seen repeatedly, ten times or more. J is TRBJ1-5 and V is TRBV9, with TRBD1 matching 8 bases. The CDR3 consists of 14 residues. V was clipped by 0 bases and J by 7 bases; unmatched bases: 3. Germline CDR1 reads SGDLS; CDR2 reads YYNGEE. CDR3 nucleotides: TGTGCCAGCAGCGTAGAGGACAGGGAACAGCCCCAGCATTTT. It is translated as CASSVEDREQPQHF. Full variable domain (rest looked up from reference TRBV9 and TRBJ1-5): DSGVTQTPKHLITATGQRVTLRCSPRSGDLSVYWYQQSLDQGLQFLIQYYNGEERAKGNILERFSAQQFPDLHSELNLSSLELGDSALYFCASSVEDREQPQHFGDGTRLSIL.

This clonotype was seen ten or more times. V is TRBV10-3 and J is TRBJ2-7; D may match TRBD1 or TRBD2 (6 bases each). Looked up from germline, CDR1 is ENHRY and CDR2 is SYGVKD. The ends were cut back, 0 bases at V and 2 bases at J, with 14 bases in the middle. The CDR3 loop spans 16 amino acids. CDR3 amino acids: CAISESGGGPPYEQYV. CDR3 DNA: TGTGCCATCAGTGAGTCGGGGGGCGGACCTCCCTACGAGCAGTACGTC.

This clonotype was detected ten times or more. This chain links TRBV20-1 with TRBJ2-3; D gene unclear. Per the germline V gene, CDR1 is DFQATT and CDR2 is SNEGSKA (reference sequence). This CDR3 comprises 14 residues. V lost 5 bases, J lost 4 bases, and 16 bases lay in between. CDR3 in amino acids: CSASTDNQADTQYF. DNA for the CDR3: TGCAGTGCTTCCACTGACAATCAGGCAGATACGCAGTATTTT.

The chain links TRBV28 to TRBJ2-5, with 10 bases aligning to TRBD2. V gave up 5 bases and J gave up 1 base; unmatched junction bases: 10. Germline CDR1 and CDR2: MDHEN and SYDVKM. CDR3 size: 17 residues. The CDR3: CASSDPGLARTQETQYF. The DNA for the CDR3 is TGTGCCAGCAGTGACCCGGGACTAGCGCGAACCCAAGAGACCCAGTACTTC.

This clonotype was counted between two and nine times. This chain joins TRBV20-1 and TRBJ1-4, with D unclear. The CDR3 sequence is 13 residues long. V was pared by 7 bases and J by 2 bases, with 11 bases between. The germline CDR1 and CDR2 sequences are DFQATT and SNEGSKA (reference sequence). In DNA form, the CDR3 reads TGCAGTGTTCCGACGGATACTAATGAAAAACTGTTTTTT. Translating it yields CSVPTDTNEKLFF.

The J gene is TRBJ1-2, the V gene TRBV3-1; D call uncertain. V was trimmed by 4 bases and J by 0 bases, leaving 12 bases between them. Looked up from germline, CDR1 is LGHDT and CDR2 is YNNKEL (reference sequence). The CDR3 is 15 amino acids. Written as DNA, the CDR3 is TGTGCCAGCAGCCTCGACACCCGTCCTAACTATGGCTACACCTTC. Translated: CASSLDTRPNYGYTF.

V is TRBV27 and J is TRBJ2-2; the D gene is possibly TRBD2 (6 bases). Trimming left V 5 bases short and J 7 bases short, with 11 bases between. The CDR3 loop spans 13 amino acids. Germline CDR1 reads MNHEY; CDR2 reads SMNVEV (reference sequence). The CDR3 nucleotides are TGTGCCAGCAGTAGAACTAGCATCGGGGAGCTGTTTTTT. The encoded protein is CASSRTSIGELFF.

The chain couples TRBV20-1 to TRBJ1-5, with TRBD1 as a possible D gene (6 bases). Trimming took off 0 bases at V and 0 bases at J, with 18 bases between the two ends. The germline gives CDR1 DFQATT, CDR2 SNEGSKA (reference sequence). CDR3 length: 18 residues. The CDR3, as DNA: TGCAGTGCTAGAGACCGCCTGACAGGCCGATATAGCAATCAGCCCCAGCATTTT. As protein: CSARDRLTGRYSNQPQHF.

This clonotype was counted ten times or more. The CDR3: CASSLGDRGVDNEQFF. CDR3 sequence (DNA): TGCGCCAGCAGCTTGGGGGACAGAGGAGTAGACAATGAGCAGTTCTTC. The genes are TRBV5-1 and TRBJ2-1; 7 bases agree with TRBD1. V lost 0 bases, J lost 5 bases, and 8 bases stayed unmatched. The CDR3 length is 16 residues. Looked up from germline, CDR1 is SGHRS and CDR2 is YFSETQ.

This clonotype was observed many times. The chain joins TRBV2 to TRBJ2-1; 10 bases are a match to TRBD2. CDR3 size: 15 residues. CDR1 and CDR2 (germline): SNHLY, FYNNEI. Germline trimming cut 7 bases from V and 5 bases from J; bases unmatched to any gene: 8. CDR3 sequence reads: CASKVWTSGNNEQFF. DNA for the CDR3: TGTGCCAGCAAGGTTTGGACTAGCGGAAACAATGAGCAGTTCTTC. Full variable domain (outside the CDR3, taken from reference TRBV2 and TRBJ2-1): EPEVTQTPSHQVTQMGQEVILRCVPISNHLYFYWYRQILGQKVEFLVSFYNNEISEKSEIFDDQFSVERPDGSNFTLKIRSTKLEDSAMYFCASKVWTSGNNEQFFGPGTRLTVL.

The chain uses TRBV2 and TRBJ2-7; 13 bases match TRBD2. CDR1 and CDR2 from the germline V gene are SNHLY and FYNNEI. The trim removed 6 bases at V and 3 bases at J, leaving 8 bases unmatched. The CDR3 extends over 16 amino acids. The CDR3 DNA reads as TGTGCCAGCAGGGGTTTGGGACTAGCGGGAATCTACGAGCAGTACTTC. Amino acids: CASRGLGLAGIYEQYF.

This clonotype was found many times. J is TRBJ2-1 and V is TRBV2; D gene ambiguous. Germline CDR1 and CDR2: SNHLY and FYNNEI. V was clipped by 1 base and J by 6 bases, with 13 bases between them. CDR3 length: 15 amino acids. The CDR3 bases are TGTGCCAGCAGTGAAGGTGCAACAGCAGTCAATGAGCAGTTCTTC. It encodes CASSEGATAVNEQFF.

V usage is TRBV2 and J usage is TRBJ2-7; D may be TRBD1 or TRBD2 (5 bases each). CDR1 is SNHLY, CDR2 FYNNEI, per germline. Deletions cut 6 bases from V and 2 bases from J, with 14 bases between. This CDR3 is 14 amino acids long. CDR3: CASRTRDGTYEQYV. The CDR3 DNA follows: TGTGCCAGCAGGACCCGGGACGGTACCTACGAGCAGTACGTC.

The chain carries TRBV12-3 or TRBV12-4 and TRBJ2-3; TRBD2 aligns across 8 bases. V shed 6 bases and J 6 bases; nucleotides not matched to a gene: 11. This CDR3 has 15 amino acids. For the CDR3, the DNA is TGTGCCAGCAGACCGGGGGGGTCAGGTGGGGATACGCAGTATTTT. It translates to CASRPGGSGGDTQYF.

This clonotype has a count of ten or more. The chain employs TRBV9 and TRBJ2-1, with TRBD2 matching over 8 bases. The CDR3 loop spans 16 amino acids. Germline CDR1 reads SGDLS; CDR2 reads YYNGEE. V dropped 4 bases and J dropped 8; count of bases not matched to a gene: 14. CDR3 region: CASSTPVQRELDEQFF. The CDR3 DNA sequence: TGTGCCAGCAGCACCCCCGTGCAGCGGGAGTTGGATGAGCAGTTCTTC.